One sample yielded the 27 T cell receptor beta chains listed below, sequenced in a study of blood T cell repertoires in COVID-19. TCRdb's table, derived via immunoSEQ multiplex PCR, lists solely in-frame clones and lacks some. The repertoire holds some 110,000 clones, around 80% seen once, with roughly 17% in the top ten. Sequences were obtained from peripheral blood. The origin of the receptors is a man between 60 and 75 years old with active or convalescent COVID-19.

This clone was detected only a few times. V and J are TRBV15 and TRBJ1-1, with a possible D match to TRBD1 (6 bases). Trimming left V 0 bases short and J 10 bases short, with 12 bases between. Per the germline V gene, CDR1 is LNHNV and CDR2 is YYDKDF (reference sequence). The CDR3 is 13 residues long. CDR3 sequence (DNA): TGTGCCACCAGCAGAGATCTGGGGGCGTCAGCTTTCTTT. Translating gives CATSRDLGASAFF.

The chain is built from TRBV7-2 and TRBJ2-3, with TRBD2 identical over 8 bases. The CDR3 totals 16 residues. J was trimmed by 3 bases and V by 4 bases; bases with no gene match: 9. Per germline, CDR1 SGHTA and CDR2 FQGNSA. The CDR3 sequence: CASSSVAGGITDTQYF. The CDR3, as DNA: TGTGCCAGCAGCTCCGTGGCGGGAGGTATTACAGATACGCAGTATTTT.

This clone occurred a few times. The chain joins TRBV7-2 to TRBJ2-2, with D hard to call. The ends were cut back, 1 base at V and 3 bases at J, with 6 bases in the middle. The CDR3 runs to 14 residues. Germline V lookup: CDR1 SGHTA, CDR2 FQGNSA. The CDR3 spells CASSLDPYTGELFF. CDR3 sequence (DNA): TGTGCCAGCAGCTTAGATCCTTACACCGGGGAGCTGTTTTTT.

The gene calls are TRBV9 and TRBJ2-7, with 9 bases that match TRBD1. Germline CDR1 reads SGDLS; CDR2 reads YYNGEE. The CDR3 is 15 amino acids. The ends lost 3 bases at V and 4 bases at J; junction bases unmatched: 8. The CDR3 nucleotides are TGTGCCAGCAGCGAGCATGACAGGGGGGCATACGAGCAGTACTTC. Translated: CASSEHDRGAYEQYF.

This clone was found once. The CDR3 spells CASSPTDRVEQYF. DNA for the CDR3: TGTGCCAGCAGCCCTACCGACAGGGTCGAGCAGTACTTC. The chain recombines TRBV28 with TRBJ2-7; 7 nucleotides line up with TRBD1. With V trimmed by 6 bases and J by 6 bases, 8 bases remained unmatched. The CDR3 is made up of 13 amino acids. Per the germline V gene, CDR1 is MDHEN and CDR2 is SYDVKM. Complete variable domain (other parts from reference TRBV28 and TRBJ2-7): DVKVTQSSRYLVKRTGEKVFLECVQDMDHENMFWYRQDPGLGLRLIYFSYDVKMKEKGDIPEGYSVSREKKERFSLILESASTNQTSMYLCASSPTDRVEQYFGPGTRLTVT.

The chain links TRBV4-1 to TRBJ2-3, with D possibly matching TRBD2 (7 bases). The germline CDR1 and CDR2 sequences are MGHRA and YSYEKL. Deletions cut 0 bases from V and 2 bases from J, with 15 bases between. The length of the CDR3 is 17 residues. CDR3 protein: CASSQDRVGGHTDTQYF. Written as DNA, the CDR3 is TGCGCCAGCAGCCAAGATCGGGTCGGGGGGCACACAGATACGCAGTATTTT.

The J gene is TRBJ2-5, the V gene TRBV11-2; 9 bases line up with TRBD1. V lost 5 bases, J lost 5 bases, and 6 bases stayed unmatched. In germline, CDR1 is SGHAT, CDR2 FQNNGV. The CDR3 has 14 amino acids. CDR3 sequence reads: CASSPGTGHETQYF. The CDR3, as DNA: TGTGCCAGCAGCCCAGGGACAGGGCACGAGACCCAGTACTTC.

The table lists this clone with a few counts. The chain links TRBV5-1 to TRBJ2-3, with TRBD2 matching 8 bases. CDR1 SGHRS and CDR2 YFSETQ come from the germline V gene. This CDR3 is built from 14 residues. The ends lost 0 bases at V and 4 bases at J; junction bases unmatched: 1. CDR3 in amino acids: CASSLEREPDTQYF. CDR3 in DNA: TGCGCCAGCAGCTTGGAGCGGGAGCCAGATACGCAGTATTTT.

The chain carries TRBV5-6 and TRBJ1-1; 8 nucleotides align to TRBD1. Germline V gene sequence: CDR1 SGHDT, CDR2 YYEEEE. Trimming at V came to 2 bases and at J to 1 base, leaving 4 bases not matched to a gene. This CDR3 contains 15 residues. The CDR3 here is CASSFDDRGNTEAFF. The CDR3 nucleotides are TGTGCCAGCAGCTTTGACGACAGGGGGAACACTGAAGCTTTCTTT.

This clone was seen only a few times. The chain has TRBV28 and TRBJ2-5; a possible D gene is TRBD1 (5 bases). This CDR3 region has 15 residues. V lost 5 bases and J 5 bases, leaving 18 bases between the germline ends. Per the germline V gene, CDR1 is MDHEN and CDR2 is SYDVKM. The CDR3 DNA follows: TGTGCCAGCAGTCCCCTCCCCGGAAGGGGTGAGACCCAGTACTTC. Protein product: CASSPLPGRGETQYF.

V and J are TRBV5-1 and TRBJ2-1, with 7 bases identical to TRBD2. Germline CDR1 SGHRS, CDR2 YFSETQ. There are 15 residues in the CDR3. V lost 2 bases and J lost 4; bases outside the gene matches: 6. The CDR3 sequence: CASSFRTGGYNEQFF. Here the CDR3 DNA reads TGCGCCAGCAGCTTTAGGACGGGGGGTTACAATGAGCAGTTCTTC.

The gene calls are TRBV28 and TRBJ1-2, with 9 bases identical to TRBD1. The CDR3 loop spans 17 amino acids. Germline CDR1 is MDHEN and CDR2 is SYDVKM. After removal of 7 bases from V and 0 bases from J, the junction contained 12 bases not matched to a gene. The CDR3 spells CASTQYRGRRANYGYTF. The CDR3 nucleotides read TGTGCCAGCACCCAATACAGGGGGCGTAGAGCTAACTATGGCTACACCTTC.

The chain links TRBV7-9 to TRBJ2-1, with D perhaps TRBD2 (7 bases). Germline V lookup: CDR1 SEHNR, CDR2 FQNEAQ (reference sequence). The CDR3 runs to 16 residues. Deletions cut 2 bases from V and 8 bases from J, with 19 bases between. The CDR3 coding sequence is TGTGCCAGCAGCTTAACGGGGGGCGGGAGCTTAGATGAGCAGTTCTTC. It is translated as CASSLTGGGSLDEQFF.

The chain uses TRBV21-1 and TRBJ1-1; the tabulated D call, TRBD1, remains unverified against the DNA. TRBV21-1 is a pseudogene segment. This CDR3 has 14 residues. CDR3: CASSRDRVVAEAFF. CDR3 in DNA: TGTGCCAGCAGCAGGGACAGGGTCGTCGCTGAAGCTTTCTTT.

The chain combines TRBV28 with TRBJ1-1; 10 bases match TRBD1. The CDR3 totals 14 residues. Germline V gene data show CDR1 as MDHEN and CDR2 as SYDVKM. The ends lost 10 bases at V and 3 bases at J; junction bases unmatched: 8. CDR3 in DNA: TGTGCCACCCAGACAGGGGGCTCTGACACTGAAGCTTTCTTT. Its translation: CATQTGGSDTEAFF.

The rearrangement links TRBV5-4 to TRBJ2-1; maybe TRBD1 (5 bases). CDR1 and CDR2 from the germline V gene are SGHNT and YYREEE (reference sequence). The V end was cut by 2 bases, the J end by 6 bases, with 15 bases between. This CDR3 comprises 15 residues. CDR3 DNA: TGTGCCAGCAGCTTACCAGGGATTAAGGTCAATGAGCAGTTCTTC. As protein: CASSLPGIKVNEQFF. Supplemented by reference TRBV5-4 and TRBJ2-1, the full variable domain reads ETGVTQSPTHLIKTRGQQVTLRCSSQSGHNTVSWYQQALGQGPQFIFQYYREEENGRGNFPPRFSGLQFPNYSSELNVNALELDDSALYLCASSLPGIKVNEQFFGPGTRLTVL.

The rearrangement links TRBV28 to TRBJ2-6; 7 positions match TRBD2. The CDR3 is 18 amino acids. Germline V CDR1 and CDR2: MDHEN, SYDVKM. After removal of 4 bases from V and 1 base from J, the junction contained 10 bases not matched to a gene. The CDR3 spells CASSSPWGGLSGANVLTF. The CDR3 DNA reads TGTGCCAGCAGTTCCCCGTGGGGGGGACTTTCTGGGGCCAACGTCCTGACTTTC.

The rearrangement joins TRBV9 to TRBJ2-2, with a tentative D call TRBD2 (5 bases). Trimming stripped 3 bases from V and 5 bases from J, with 8 bases between. The germline CDR1 and CDR2 sequences are SGDLS and YYNGEE. There are 13 residues in the CDR3. The CDR3 protein is CASSDRGTGELFF. For the CDR3, the DNA is TGTGCCAGCAGCGATCGCGGGACCGGGGAGCTGTTTTTT.

The V gene is TRBV7-2, the J gene TRBJ2-5; 9 bases map to TRBD2. The ends lost 3 bases at V and 1 base at J; junction bases unmatched: 6. The V gene's germline CDR1 is SGHTA and CDR2 FQGNSA. This CDR3 is 16 amino acids long. For the CDR3, the DNA is TGTGCCAGCAGCTTCTTAGCGGGGGCACTCCAAGAGACCCAGTACTTC. Residues: CASSFLAGALQETQYF.

The V gene is TRBV6-5, the J gene TRBJ2-6, with TRBD1 matching over 9 bases. Germline values: CDR1 MNHEY, CDR2 SVGAGI. The CDR3 is made up of 15 amino acids. After removal of 5 bases from V and 2 bases from J, the junction contained 1 base not matched to a gene. The CDR3 nucleotides read TGTGCCAGCAGTCGACAGGGGGCTGGGGCCAACGTCCTGACTTTC. Encoded protein: CASSRQGAGANVLTF.

The chain has TRBV2 and TRBJ2-3, with 11 nucleotides matching TRBD2. With 7 bases clipped from V and 3 bases from J, the junction kept 9 bases outside the gene matches. The germline V gene encodes CDR1 SNHLY and CDR2 FYNNEI. The CDR3 extends over 16 amino acids. Written as DNA, the CDR3 is TGTGCCAGCACAGGGGGACTAGCGGATAAAACAGATACGCAGTATTTT. Translation gives CASTGGLADKTDTQYF.

This sequence joins TRBV7-7 and TRBJ2-7; TRBD2 might be the D (5 bases). V dropped 1 base and J dropped 7 bases, with 17 bases sitting between them. CDR1 is SSHAT, CDR2 FNYEAQ, per germline (reference sequence). This CDR3 has 15 amino acids. The CDR3 DNA reads TGTGCCAGCAGCTTAGGTGGTCCCGGCTCGGGGGAGCAGTACTTC. This encodes CASSLGGPGSGEQYF.

The chain combines TRBV5-4 with TRBJ2-2; the D gene is possibly TRBD1 (6 bases). CDR3 length equals 15 residues. CDR1 SGHNT and CDR2 YYREEE come from the germline V gene (reference sequence). V dropped 5 bases and J dropped 4 bases, with 15 bases sitting between them. The CDR3 region is CASRIRGGPTGELFF. Here the CDR3 DNA reads TGTGCCAGCAGGATTAGAGGGGGACCCACCGGGGAGCTGTTTTTT.

V gene TRBV5-1 combines with J gene TRBJ1-1; 12 nucleotides match TRBD1. This CDR3 has 14 amino acids. Germline V gene sequence: CDR1 SGHRS, CDR2 YFSETQ. V lost 8 bases to trimming and J lost 7 bases; unmatched junction nucleotides: 9. In DNA form, the CDR3 reads TGCGCCAGTACACGGGACAGGGGGCCGGGTGAAGCTTTCTTT. It is translated as CASTRDRGPGEAFF.

The chain employs TRBV18 and TRBJ2-3; 7 bases match TRBD1. CDR1 and CDR2 from the germline V gene are KGHSH and LQKENI. CDR3 length equals 14 residues. V was pared by 6 bases and J by 1 base, with 4 bases of the junction left unmatched. In DNA, the CDR3 is TGTGCCAGCTCTCCAGACAGGGGCACAGATACGCAGTATTTT. Its translation: CASSPDRGTDTQYF.

The genes are TRBV5-1 and TRBJ2-3, with TRBD2 matching 7 bases. This CDR3 is 15 amino acids long. The germline gives CDR1 SGHRS, CDR2 YFSETQ. Trimming cost V 0 bases and J 1 base; bases outside gene matches: 2. The CDR3 DNA is TGCGCCAGCAGCTTGGGACTAGCTGGCACAGATACGCAGTATTTT. As protein: CASSLGLAGTDTQYF.

Only a few counts were recorded for this clone. V gene TRBV7-9 combines with J gene TRBJ2-7; D is undetermined. Germline assignment: CDR1 SEHNR and CDR2 FQNEAQ (reference sequence). The CDR3 totals 12 residues. Trimming removed 3 bases from V and 5 bases from J, with 8 bases in between. The CDR3 bases are TGTGCCAGCAGCTTCCTAGGTGACGAGCAGTACTTC. It encodes CASSFLGDEQYF.